This record looks at one TCR beta chain sequence and its context. This clone's antigen is unknown. Nothing much larger sits one base from this clone, and base qualities are not available. The CDR3 contains 15 residues, cysteine and phenylalanine counted. Of all the DNA, just the CDR3 is kept, 45 bases in frame from base 1. Trimming takes 4 bases off V and 10 bases off J; junction bases not matched to a gene: 12. CDR1 and CDR2 (SGHRS, YFSETQ) derive from the germline V gene. CD4+ T cells from unexposed donors were collected before the COVID-19 pandemic (2011-2018). Naive and memory CD4+ T cells were separated from cryopreserved PBMCs through CD4 enrichment, which was followed by EasySep naive CD4+ T cell enrichment. The leukapheresis product for the unexposed donors was obtained through commercial purchase. Ficoll-Paque PLUS gradient centrifugation was used to isolate PBMCs from leukapheresis product or whole blood. PBMCs were either used fresh in the expansion assay or cryopreserved at -140 degrees C. The QIAamp Micro DNA Kit was used to extract genomic DNA from the CD4+ T cells.

The data were taken from a study of CD4 T cells in relation to SARS-CoV-2 and coronaviruses (dated by TCRdb to about 2021). Broadly, across the study: Shared crossreactive spike epitopes were mapped to their HLA restriction using patient-derived lymphoblastoid cell lines. The study assessed, at the TCR clonotype level, memory CD4+ T cell crossreactivity between SARS-CoV-2 and common cold coronavirus spike proteins. Samples from three pre-COVID donors and the naive versus memory experiments were sequenced with the Adaptive Biotechnologies TCR-sequencing kit; other data were Illumina-based. A different TCR-beta assay, based on Illumina, was used to sequence expansion assays from other donors in the study.

What the authors observed across the whole study: Compared with monoreactive clones, crossreactive clones had significantly weaker SARS-CoV-2-driven expansion, a result consistent with antigenic imprinting. Small numbers of patients and of tested TCRs limited the study. Crossreactivity analysis was centred on spike protein, so crossreactivity against other viral proteins was not assessed. Sequencing of naive versus memory cells indicated that the assay detects memory recall responses, not primary responses primed during culture. Because no donor provided both pre-pandemic and post-infection samples, tracing the source of pre-existing responses was limited. Roughly 67% of donors had memory CD4+ clonotypes that crossrecognized SARS-CoV-2 and at least one common cold coronavirus spike.

Deep-resolution immunoSEQ TCR-beta sequencing was performed on DNA from uncultured naive and memory CD4+ T cells. Per the original workflow: During preprocessing, nonproductive sequences were removed, along with CDR3s that did not begin with C, did not end with F or W, or were shorter than 7 amino acids. Cultured and uncultured naive and memory CD4+ repertoires were searched for previously identified spike- and CEF-reactive CDR3s. CDR3 homology was measured as pairwise Levenshtein distance, computed with the stringdist R package after trimming three terminal residues from each end. Entries here come from immuneACCESS through TCRdb and include only in-frame sequences with V and J called. Some clones fail to appear in such tables; in the studies checked, an unresolved V gene covers under half of the shortfall, and the cause of the remainder is unknown. The V and J calls and clone size are taken from that table; D and trimming were inferred from the DNA. The sample contains about 65,000 clones, 87% of them found a single time. The top ten clonotypes cover around 1.7% of the sample.

The receptor chain draws on TRBV5-1 and TRBJ2-1, with TRBD1 identical over 9 junction bases. What was sequenced was memory CD4+ T cells from PBMCs. This specimen's cell subset or site label, interpreted: memory (non-naive) CD4+ T cells. This clonotype originated in a human donor in good health. The nucleotide sequence reads as follows: TGCGCCAGCAGCCCCGGGACAGGGCTATGGGGAGAGCAGTTCTTC. Translated, this gives CASSPGTGLWGEQFF.